What follows is one T cell receptor beta chain and its context. The antigen remains unidentified. Unique molecular identifiers were used in preparing the TCRbeta library. Each CDR3 protein is one row after TCRdb ran MiXCR on the PCR reads. The top ten hold 28% of the sample, which has about a million distinct CDR3 sequences, about 29% seen once. This record belongs to a study of T-cell reconstitution after alpha-beta-depleted transplantation in children. General observations from the study: Reports say that about two months after transplant, the alpha-beta T cells came out of several hundred graft clones that had expanded. T-cell counts and diversity were attributed mostly to newly produced T cells one year after transplant. Surviving recipient T cells and thymic progenitors underlay high day-60 TCRbeta diversity in some patients.

The CDR3 extends over 17 amino acids. Trimming removed 0 bases from V and 5 bases from J; junction bases left unmatched: 11. Looked up from germline, CDR1 is SGHRS and CDR2 is YFSETQ. The source is a boy younger than two who had a stem cell transplant for SCID, so the T cells may come from the graft donor. Here the sequenced sample was PBMCs, mostly from graft donor cells, taken 360 days after TCRalphabeta/CD19-depleted stem cell transplant. This rearrangement joins TRBV5-1 to TRBJ2-5, with 9 bases that match TRBD2. For the CDR3, the DNA is TGCGCCAGCAGCTTGGCGGTGGTAGCGGGGGAACGGGAGACCCAGTACTTC. Encoded protein: CASSLAVVAGERETQYF.